The T cell receptor beta chain under discussion was sequenced for a study of control samples from healthy donors and cancer patients. CDR3 size: 14 residues. Germline V gene data show CDR1 as SGHTA and CDR2 as FQGTGA. V lost 2 bases and J 5 bases, leaving 12 bases between the germline ends. Some clones are missing from TCRdb's copy, which holds only in-frame ones; the method was immunoSEQ multiplex PCR. This table has roughly 59,000 clones, approximately 92% appearing once. Material: PBMCs. The V and J genes are TRBV7-3 and TRBJ1-1; no clear D gene. The sequence was obtained from a man between 40 and 49 years old with colorectal cancer. CDR3 protein: CASSLVGMGTEAFF. The DNA of the CDR3 is TGTGCCAGCAGCTTAGTGGGGATGGGGACTGAAGCTTTCTTT. The variable domain in full, with the rest retrieved from reference TRBV7-3 and TRBJ1-1, is GAGVSQTPSNKVTEKGKYVELRCDPISGHTALYWYRQSLGQGPEFLIYFQGTGAADDSGLPNDRFFAVRPEGSVSTLKIQRTERGDSAVYLCASSLVGMGTEAFFGQGTRLTVV.